This T cell receptor beta chain derives from a study of Tregs in tolerant kidney transplant recipients. Study summary: Mixed chimerism was transient after nonmyeloablative marrow transplants from related graft donors. General observations from the study: No direct test of biological reproducibility was done here. Nucleotide sequences could not be compared across some patients' samples due to primer changes. Activated donor B cell expansion appeared to reveal the most relevant donor-specific TCRbeta repertoire.

CDR3 length: 13 residues. Germline loops: CDR1 SNHLY, CDR2 FYNNEI. With 8 bases removed from V and 10 bases from J, the gap between germline ends came to 17 bases. This clone has just one count. Its target is unknown. Libraries were prepared by immunoSEQ multiplex PCR; TCRdb keeps only in-frame clonotypes and omits some of them. The profile shows fewer than 100,000 clones, over 85% of them singletons. This specimen was CD4+ T cells from blood, taken before the transplant. The rearrangement uses TRBV2 and TRBJ1-4; tentatively, D is TRBD1 (5 bases). The source is a human donor who received a combined kidney and bone marrow transplant. CDR3 sequence: CASQPVFQGKLFF. The CDR3, as DNA: TGTGCCAGCCAACCTGTCTTTCAGGGAAAACTGTTTTTT.